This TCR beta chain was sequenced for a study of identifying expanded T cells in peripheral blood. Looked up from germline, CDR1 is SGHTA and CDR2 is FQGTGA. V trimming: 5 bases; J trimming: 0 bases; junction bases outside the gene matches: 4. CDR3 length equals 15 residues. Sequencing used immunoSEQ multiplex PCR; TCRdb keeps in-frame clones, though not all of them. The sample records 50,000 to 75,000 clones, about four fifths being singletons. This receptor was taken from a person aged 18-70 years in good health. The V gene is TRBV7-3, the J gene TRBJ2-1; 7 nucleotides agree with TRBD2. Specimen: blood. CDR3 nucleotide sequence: TGTGCCAGCAGCCCGAGCGGGGTCTCCTACAATGAGCAGTTCTTC. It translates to CASSPSGVSYNEQFF. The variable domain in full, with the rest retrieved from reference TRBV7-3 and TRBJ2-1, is GAGVSQTPSNKVTEKGKYVELRCDPISGHTALYWYRQSLGQGPEFLIYFQGTGAADDSGLPNDRFFAVRPEGSVSTLKIQRTERGDSAVYLCASSPSGVSYNEQFFGPGTRLTVL.